A single sample gave rise to the 4 T cell receptor beta chains below, sequenced in a study of blood T cells in healthy people across ages. Together with a sample-barcoded 5' primer, a J-beta primer mix was included in a second PCR lasting roughly 6 to 12 cycles. TCRdb analysed the 5' RACE reads with MiXCR anew, one entry per CDR3 protein. The sample holds 600,000 to 850,000 distinct CDR3 sequences; 25% are singletons and the top ten take under 10%. These data were also reused for a study on T cells of mothers and their children.

The sequenced material came from blood. Receptors were obtained from a boy aged 5-17 years in good health.

The rearrangement joins TRBV6-5 to TRBJ1-2; tentative D call: TRBD1 (6 bases). V lost 2 bases to trimming and J lost 7 bases, with 8 bases between them. CDR3 length: 12 amino acids. CDR1 is MNHEY, CDR2 SVGAGI, per germline. The CDR3 loop is CASSYQGSGYTF. In DNA form, the CDR3 reads TGTGCCAGCAGTTACCAGGGGTCTGGCTACACCTTC.

This clonotype was seen a single time. This chain uses TRBV4-2 with TRBJ2-5; no reliable D call. The DNA end favors TRBJ2-1, so the J call may be wrong. Germline CDR1 is LGHNA and CDR2 is YNFKEQ. CDR3 length equals 14 residues. Written as DNA, the CDR3 is TGTGCCAGCAGCCAAGAAGGAATTGATAATGAGCAGTTCTTC. As protein: CASSQEGIDNEQFF.

Notes on this clonotype: The junction shows a germline mismatch at one end, possibly a read error. The chain employs TRBV24-1 and TRBJ2-5, with 10 bases fitting TRBD2. Germline V gene data show CDR1 as KGHDR and CDR2 as SFDVKD. The CDR3 covers 13 residues. Here the CDR3 DNA reads TGTGCCACCAGTGATTTAGCGGGAGGGCCGGGGTTCTTC. Protein: CATSDLAGGPGFF.

The table lists this clonotype with a few counts. The rearrangement uses TRBV24-1 and TRBJ1-1; the D is unclear. The CDR3 covers 11 residues. Trimming removed 9 bases at V and 5 bases at J, with 9 bases between. Germline V lookup: CDR1 KGHDR, CDR2 SFDVKD. CDR3 residues: CATFPGTEAFF. CDR3 DNA: TGTGCCACCTTCCCTGGAACTGAAGCTTTCTTT.